This TCR beta chain was obtained from a study of cytomegalovirus exposure and HLA in healthy donors (dated by TCRdb to about 2017). In the study overall: According to an earlier analysis of around 600 of the donors, 150 million to 200 million T cells yielded 117 million unique TCR beta sequences and around 280 Gb of sequence data. An early release covering 500 to 750 HLA-typed donors comprised about 300 gigabases of sequencing data and about 90 million unique TCR sequences. Among the roughly 410 genotyped donors, around 81% belonged to the genetic ancestry cluster associated with self-reported Caucasian donors. The study aimed to test whether cataloging public T cell receptors could reveal signatures of past pathogen exposure. The study profiled the T cell repertoires of approximately 700 subjects by immunosequencing and related them to cytomegalovirus serostatus. In addition to the first cohort of about 650 subjects, a separate validation cohort of some 120 different subjects was used. High-throughput TCR immunosequencing, statistical association of individual TCRs with disease status, and machine learning were combined to predict cytomegalovirus infection status. To study patterns of TCR occurrence, a later analysis re-analyzed previously published TCR beta repertoires from more than 550 donors and added high-resolution HLA genotyping. Rather than drawing on any new phenotypic data, the later analysis identified candidate immune exposures from TCR beta sequences and the way those sequences occurred across donors. To decide whether each TCR beta V gene segment behaved as functional or pseudogenic, an earlier analysis of some 540 of the donors relied on high-throughput TCR beta sequencing. Donor age, sex, ethnicity and CMV serostatus were compiled alongside the repertoire data. A later genetic analysis took genome-wide SNP genotypes for about three fifths of the 666 donors and used that subset as a discovery cohort. Every repertoire in the discovery cohort had been generated on one and the same sequencing platform. HLA typing included class I and class II loci at four-digit resolution. The number of donors typed differed by locus, with roughly 620-640 for A, B, C, DRB1 and DQB1, more than 500 for DQA1, under 610 for DPA1, and around 460 for DPB1. Four to six DR-DQ haplotypes were handled as single units for association and clustering, since linkage in the cohort was strong. Among roughly 370 genotyped donors of the cohort, an average of approximately 240,000 unique TCR beta nucleotide sequences were sequenced per donor, around 20% of them non-productive. The research as a whole found: This cohort had only TCR beta chains sequenced, and the lack of alpha or paired-chain data limited which features could be detected. A further reported finding was that TCR beta sequences accurately predicted the HLA-A and HLA-B alleles for most subjects in the first cohort. The classifier was reported to diagnose cytomegalovirus status with high specificity and sensitivity in both the original cohort and the validation cohort. According to the authors, the approach could potentially be generalized to other disease states and immunological phenotypes. An association between a missense DCLRE1C variant and V-gene and J-gene trimming of TCR beta chains was found in a later genetic analysis and replicated in an independent cohort. Most TCR sequences were seen in very few donors, while some public TCRs were found in many individuals. According to a later analysis, parvovirus B19, influenza, CMV and Epstein-Barr virus appeared linked to several top co-occurrence clusters. The presence/absence analyses assumed that sequencing depth was roughly uniform across donors, and that assumption may not be true. At a false discovery rate of 0.05, a later analysis linked roughly 17,000 TCR beta sequences to specific HLA alleles. In vitro tests confirmed that a few of the cytomegalovirus-associated TCR beta chains recognize cytomegalovirus antigens. When HLA alleles, especially DR and DQ, strongly co-occurred, TCR associations were difficult to assign to individual alleles. In a later genetic analysis, fewer N-insertions in productive TCRs were reported among donors in an Asian-associated ancestry cluster than the approximately 630-donor mean. The 87-base-pair reads could not distinguish some IMGT-functional V segments, including TRBV6-2 and TRBV6-3, so those segments were excluded. The sequencing pipeline was judged likely to have produced a cluster of highly shared sequence variants as a technical artifact. Around 16 rarely observed V segments, including chromosome 9 orphons, were excluded from the earlier analysis of several hundred of the donors because counts were too low. The only immune exposure information available for the cohort was CMV serostatus. The study gave a list of 150 to 200 TCR beta chains associated with cytomegalovirus. According to a later analysis, TCR association rates differed among HLA loci, with DRB1 alleles showing the most associated TCRs and HLA-C alleles showing the fewest. Because HLA typing was unavailable for some donors at each locus, only the typed subset was used in association tests. An earlier analysis of around 600 of the donors showed that most TCR beta V segments appeared in productive rearrangements either about 90% or about 30% of the time, which broadly matched IMGT annotations. According to a later analysis, most CMV-associated TCR beta chains appeared to be HLA-restricted, and the HLA associations seemed to be driven largely by CMV exposure. In a later analysis, HLA-associated TCR beta chains showed more clonal expansion and lower generation probabilities than non-associated chains that were equally common. Correlated functional status among segregating V segments might reflect linkage disequilibrium, but an unknown experimental factor could not be ruled out.

CDR1 is given as MNHEY and CDR2 as SMNVEV, both from the germline V gene (reference sequence). Counted from cysteine to phenylalanine, this CDR3 has 14 amino acids. Solely the CDR3 DNA is kept, with 42 bases framed from the first base. V was cut back by 2 bases and J by 2 bases, leaving a gap of 6 bases between them. The cohort consisted of hundreds of healthy bone marrow donors. All cohort members were sampled while nominally healthy, although unrecorded immune exposures were likely present. The donor tested CMV seropositive and was one of the 289 seropositive cohort members. Every donor gave a peripheral blood sample, and the peripheral blood mononuclear cells from that sample were used for TCR beta sequencing. Genomic DNA extraction from the blood cell samples was performed with the Qiagen DNeasy Blood Extraction Kit. A word on this clone: Its antigen is not yet known.

Library method: the immunoSEQ multiplex PCR assay. For the multiplex PCR, a mixture combining 60 forward primers for TCR Vbeta segments and 13 reverse primers for TCR Jbeta segments was used. The CDR3 region of rearranged TCR beta genes was amplified from genomic DNA with a multiplex PCR assay. Amplified TCR beta libraries were sequenced as 87-base-pair reads on the Illumina HiSeq System. From the authors' description of their analysis: Across the 500 to 750 repertoires, a later analysis counted approximately 75 million unique TCR beta chains, around 11 million of which were shared by at least two donors. A nearest-neighbor algorithm error-corrected the raw reads and collapsed the reads into unique sequences, merging closely related sequences to remove PCR and sequencing errors. To assign V, D and J gene segments, CDR3 sequences were aligned to IMGT reference sequences. Each retained sequence needed at least a six-nucleotide match to both a V gene segment and a J gene segment. Rearrangements were called productive when the CDR3 lacked stop codons and stayed in frame with V and J; all others were non-productive. Following IMGT convention, CDR3 was defined as the stretch from the second conserved V-encoded cysteine up to the conserved J-encoded phenylalanine. Sequences without an unambiguous match to a single V gene segment were excluded from the earlier analysis of several hundred of the donors. In an earlier analysis of 500 to 750 of the donors, V segments were called functional above 56.7% productive rearrangements and were called segregating when the between-donor standard deviation exceeded 5%. A statistical classification framework was built for diagnosing cytomegalovirus status from the catalog of TCR beta chain sequences. V and J gene assignment, in a later analysis, came from comparing TCR nucleotide sequences with IMGT/GENE-DB human TR gene sequences. Using the TCRdist pipeline, a later analysis assigned CDR3 sequences along with most-parsimonious VDJ recombination scenarios. A later analysis defined each TCR beta chain by its CDR3 amino acid sequence plus V-gene family, and excluded reads lacking a unique V-gene family. In a later analysis, around 600 highly shared, low-generation-probability nucleotide sequences were removed to address suspected cross-contamination and a sequencing artifact. For each public chain, a later analysis derived a clonal expansion index from normalized ranks of inferred template counts within each repertoire. A later analysis computed generation probabilities with a VDJ recombination model fitted to out-of-frame rearrangements, and checked the results against IGoR. In a later analysis, TCR-TCR, TCR-HLA and TCR-CMV co-occurrence was scored with hypergeometric tests, and a repertoire-size bias correction was applied to TCR pairs. To estimate false discovery rates, a later analysis permuted the HLA or CMV assignments 20 times. In a later analysis, co-occurring TCRs were grouped using DBSCAN, and TCRdist sequence similarity was added for clustering within HLA-allele-positive subsets. Repertoires with fewer than 30,000 or more than 120,000 public chains, plus five repertoires with anomalous nucleotide sharing, were excluded from co-occurrence clustering. Sourced from immuneACCESS, this table was stored by TCRdb with only in-frame sequences that have V and J called. A share of the clones is absent; for the studies checked, an unresolved V gene accounts for under half, and the remainder has no known explanation. That table supplies the V and J calls and clone size; D and trimming were determined from the DNA. The sample has tens of thousands of clones on record. The biggest ten clones account for roughly 5.4% of the sample.

The clonotype was recovered from a man aged 25-40 years in good health and CMV-seropositive. The chain links TRBV27 with TRBJ1-4; TRBD1 could be the D gene, as 5 bases match. Sequencing was performed on PBMCs. The CDR3 in this case is CASSLRGTNEKLFF. The nucleotide sequence is given as TGTGCCAGCAGTTTACGGGGGACTAATGAAAAACTGTTTTTT.